A single sample is the source of the 15 T cell receptor beta chains below, sequenced in a study of control samples from healthy donors and cancer patients. Only in-frame clones appear in the TCRdb table, and some are missing; sequencing was by immunoSEQ multiplex PCR. The sample contains 90,000 to 150,000 clones, more than 85% of which appear only once. Sequences were obtained from blood. The source is a woman aged 18-29 years in good health.

A few counts support this clone. The genes are TRBV12-3 or TRBV12-4 and TRBJ2-3; D is unclear. The CDR3 runs 12 residues. Trimming left V 4 bases short and J 5 bases short, with 7 bases between. The CDR3 DNA reads TGTGCCAGCAGTTCCGACCAAGATACGCAGTATTTT. It yields the protein CASSSDQDTQYF.

The genes are TRBV28 and TRBJ2-7; TRBD1 aligns across 7 bases. There are 14 residues in the CDR3. The germline V gene has CDR1 MDHEN and CDR2 SYDVKM. Trimming took 4 bases from V and 4 from J; bases not matched to a gene: 7. The CDR3 DNA reads TGTGCCAGCAGTTCCACAGGGGCTAGGTACGAGCAGTACTTC. Amino acid sequence: CASSSTGARYEQYF.

This sequence joins TRBV7-2 and TRBJ2-3, with D perhaps assigned TRBD1 or TRBD2 (6 bases each). Trimming took 5 bases from V and 1 from J, leaving 16 bases between them. This CDR3 has 16 residues. CDR1 SGHTA and CDR2 FQGNSA come from the germline V gene. The CDR3: CASSNLQGLGTDTQYF. The CDR3 nucleotides are TGTGCCAGCAGCAATCTACAGGGACTCGGCACAGATACGCAGTATTTT.

The chain joins TRBV20-1 to TRBJ2-5; TRBD2 matches 10 bases. The CDR3 has 14 residues. CDR1 is DFQATT and CDR2 is SNEGSKA in the germline V gene (reference sequence). With 3 bases clipped from V and 4 bases from J, the junction kept 5 bases outside the gene matches. The CDR3 protein is CSASPSGRSETQYF. The CDR3 DNA follows: TGCAGTGCTAGTCCTAGCGGGAGATCAGAGACCCAGTACTTC.

V gene TRBV15 combines with J gene TRBJ1-3, with a possible D match to TRBD1 (5 bases). Between the trimmed V and J ends, which lost 3 bases and 0 bases, there was a span of 9 bases. In germline, CDR1 is LNHNV, CDR2 YYDKDF (reference sequence). The CDR3 runs to 15 residues. The CDR3 sequence: CATSRGGASGNTIYF. CDR3 DNA sequence: TGTGCCACCAGCAGGGGGGGAGCCTCTGGAAACACCATATATTTT.

This rearrangement joins TRBV7-8 to TRBJ1-5; D not resolved. The V gene lost 3 bases and the J gene lost 9 bases, with 12 bases spanning the gap. Germline CDR1 SGHVS, CDR2 FQNEAQ. The CDR3 sequence is 13 residues long. CDR3 sequence reads: CASSFREDSPQHF. CDR3 bases: TGTGCCAGCAGCTTCCGCGAAGATTCGCCCCAGCATTTT.

The chain employs TRBV15 and TRBJ2-3; 11 positions match TRBD2. Germline CDR1 is LNHNV and CDR2 is YYDKDF (reference sequence). The CDR3 is made up of 18 amino acids. The trim removed 0 bases at V and 4 bases at J, leaving 9 bases unmatched. The CDR3 DNA is TGTGCCACCAGCAGAGAGCCCCCGACTAGCGGGAATTCAGATACGCAGTATTTT. Residues: CATSREPPTSGNSDTQYF.

The rearrangement links TRBV2 to TRBJ1-6, with TRBD1 as a possible D gene (5 bases). There are 13 residues in the CDR3. V was pared by 5 bases and J by 9 bases, with 11 bases between. The germline gives CDR1 SNHLY, CDR2 FYNNEI. The CDR3 nucleotides are TGTGCCAGCAGTTCCCTCGACAGTTCACCCCTCCACTTT. Translating it yields CASSSLDSSPLHF. The entire variable domain, with the rest obtained from reference TRBV2 and TRBJ1-6, is as follows: EPEVTQTPSHQVTQMGQEVILRCVPISNHLYFYWYRQILGQKVEFLVSFYNNEISEKSEIFDDQFSVERPDGSNFTLKIRSTKLEDSAMYFCASSSLDSSPLHFGNGTRLTVT.

The chain couples TRBV24-1 to TRBJ1-5, with D unclear. Germline V CDR1 and CDR2: KGHDR, SFDVKD. This CDR3 spans 14 amino acids. Trimming left V 4 bases short and J 0 bases short, with 6 bases between. The CDR3 spells CATSEMDSNQPQHF. In nucleotides, the CDR3 is TGTGCCACCAGTGAGATGGATAGCAATCAGCCCCAGCATTTT.

The rearrangement uses TRBV18 and TRBJ1-1; TRBD1 matches at 7 bases. The germline V gene encodes CDR1 KGHSH and CDR2 LQKENI. The CDR3 extends over 15 amino acids. Trimming took 3 bases from V and 1 from J; bases not matched to a gene: 5. CDR3 DNA: TGTGCCAGCTCACCGGGACAGAATTCGAACACTGAAGCTTTCTTT. This translates into CASSPGQNSNTEAFF.

The chain has TRBV19 and TRBJ2-3; tentatively, D is TRBD2 (5 bases). Deletions cut 4 bases from V and 5 bases from J, with 19 bases between. The CDR3 sequence is 16 residues long. The germline CDR1 and CDR2 sequences are LNHDA and SQIVND (reference sequence). The CDR3 DNA follows: TGTGCCAGTAGTAAGCCGAGGAGCCTAGGGAGAGATACGCAGTATTTT. Protein: CASSKPRSLGRDTQYF.

This rearrangement joins TRBV21-1 to TRBJ2-7; the table assigns TRBD1, which was not confirmed against the DNA. TRBV21-1 represents a pseudogene. This CDR3 contains 14 residues. As DNA, the CDR3 is TGTGCCAGCAGCAAAGACGGACACCCCTACGAGCAGTACTTC. Its translation: CASSKDGHPYEQYF.

This clone came up once. The gene calls are TRBV4-1 and TRBJ2-7; D might be TRBD2 (7 bases). The CDR3 has 15 amino acids. Germline values: CDR1 MGHRA, CDR2 YSYEKL. With 2 bases removed from V and 8 bases from J, the gap between germline ends came to 19 bases. Here the CDR3 reads CASSQNGAGAFQQYF. CDR3 DNA: TGCGCCAGCAGCCAAAACGGGGCGGGGGCTTTCCAGCAGTACTTC.

V is TRBV5-4 and J is TRBJ1-1, with 7 positions matching TRBD1. The CDR3 length is 15 residues. The ends lost 4 bases at V and 2 bases at J; junction bases unmatched: 8. The germline gives CDR1 SGHNT, CDR2 YYREEE (reference sequence). DNA for the CDR3: TGTGCCAGCAGCATCCCAGGGGGAGTAAACACTGAAGCTTTCTTT. It translates to CASSIPGGVNTEAFF.

CDR3 sequence: CASSNGQGTGSTDTQYF. In DNA, the CDR3 is TGTGCCAGCAGTAATGGCCAAGGGACAGGGAGCACAGATACGCAGTATTTT. The V and J genes are TRBV27 and TRBJ2-3; 9 bases agree with TRBD1. V was pared by 5 bases and J by 0 bases, with 9 bases of the junction left unmatched. CDR1 MNHEY and CDR2 SMNVEV come from the germline V gene (reference sequence). CDR3 length: 17 residues.